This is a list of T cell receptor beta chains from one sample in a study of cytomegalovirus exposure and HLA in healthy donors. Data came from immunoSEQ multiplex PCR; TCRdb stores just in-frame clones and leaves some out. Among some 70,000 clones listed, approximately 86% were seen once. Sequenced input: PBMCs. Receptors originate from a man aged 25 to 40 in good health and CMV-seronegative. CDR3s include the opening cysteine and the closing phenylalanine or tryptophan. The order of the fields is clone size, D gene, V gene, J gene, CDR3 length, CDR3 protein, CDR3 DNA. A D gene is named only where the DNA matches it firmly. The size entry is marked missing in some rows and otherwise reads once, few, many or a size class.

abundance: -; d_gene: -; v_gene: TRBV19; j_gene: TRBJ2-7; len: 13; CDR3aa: CASSIADSYEQYF; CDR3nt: TGTGCCAGTAGTATAGCGGACAGCTACGAGCAGTACTTC
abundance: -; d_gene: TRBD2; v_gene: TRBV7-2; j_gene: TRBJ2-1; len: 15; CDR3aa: CASSFRAGGPNEQFF; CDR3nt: TGTGCCAGCAGCTTTCGAGCGGGGGGGCCCAATGAGCAGTTCTTC
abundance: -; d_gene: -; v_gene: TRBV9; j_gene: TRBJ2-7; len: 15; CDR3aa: CASSVAWDTSYEQYF; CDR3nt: TGTGCCAGCAGCGTAGCATGGGACACATCCTACGAGCAGTACTTC
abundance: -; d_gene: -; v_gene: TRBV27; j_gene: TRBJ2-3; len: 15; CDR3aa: CASSLDFTSTDTQYF; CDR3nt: TGTGCCAGCAGTTTAGACTTTACTAGCACAGATACGCAGTATTTT
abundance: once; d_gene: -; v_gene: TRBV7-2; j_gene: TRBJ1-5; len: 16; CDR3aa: CASSLGRSNRDQPQHF; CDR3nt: TGTGCCAGCAGCTTAGGTCGGTCGAATCGGGATCAGCCCCAGCATTTT
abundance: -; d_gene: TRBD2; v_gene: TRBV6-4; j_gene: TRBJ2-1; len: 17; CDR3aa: CASSDSASGSSYNEQFF; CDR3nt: TGTGCCAGCAGTGACTCGGCTAGCGGAAGCTCCTACAATGAGCAGTTCTTC
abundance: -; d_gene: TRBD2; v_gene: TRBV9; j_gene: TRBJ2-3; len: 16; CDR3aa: CASSARSGGTTDTQYF; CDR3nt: TGTGCCAGCAGCGCAAGAAGCGGGGGGACTACAGATACGCAGTATTTT
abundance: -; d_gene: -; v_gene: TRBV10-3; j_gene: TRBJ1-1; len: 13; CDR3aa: CAISASLNTEAFF; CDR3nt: TGTGCCATCAGTGCTTCTCTGAACACTGAAGCTTTCTTT
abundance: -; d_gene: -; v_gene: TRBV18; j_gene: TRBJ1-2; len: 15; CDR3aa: CASSPRKTENYGYTF; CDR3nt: TGTGCCAGCTCACCCCGAAAGACAGAAAACTATGGCTACACCTTC
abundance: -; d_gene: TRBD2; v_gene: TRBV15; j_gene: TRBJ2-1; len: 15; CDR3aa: CATSRGEGSYNEQFF; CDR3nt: TGTGCCACCAGCAGAGGGGAGGGCTCCTACAATGAGCAGTTCTTC
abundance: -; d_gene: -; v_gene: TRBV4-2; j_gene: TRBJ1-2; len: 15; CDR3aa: CASSQGKSVLYGYTF; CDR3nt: TGTGCCAGCAGCCAAGGCAAGTCAGTCCTCTATGGCTACACCTTC
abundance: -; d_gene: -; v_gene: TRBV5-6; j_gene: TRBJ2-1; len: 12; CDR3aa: CASSSTSVEQFF; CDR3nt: TGTGCCAGCAGCTCAACTAGTGTTGAGCAGTTCTTC
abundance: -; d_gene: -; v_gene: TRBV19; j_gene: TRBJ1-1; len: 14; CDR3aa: CASSSGAHRDEAFF; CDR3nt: TGTGCCAGCTCCTCAGGGGCACATAGGGATGAAGCTTTCTTT
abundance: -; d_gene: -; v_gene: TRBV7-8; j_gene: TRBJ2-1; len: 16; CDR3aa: CASSERLGSSYNEQFF; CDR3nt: TGTGCCAGCAGCGAACGACTGGGGAGCTCCTACAATGAGCAGTTCTTC
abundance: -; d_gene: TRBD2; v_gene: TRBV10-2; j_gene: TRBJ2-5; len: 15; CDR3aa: CASSEPSGTRETQYF; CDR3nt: TGCGCCAGCAGTGAGCCGTCCGGGACTAGAGAGACCCAGTACTTC
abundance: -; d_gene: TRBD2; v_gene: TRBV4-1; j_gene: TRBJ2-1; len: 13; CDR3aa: CASSPGGNNEQFF; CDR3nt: TGCGCCAGCAGTCCGGGGGGAAACAATGAGCAGTTCTTC
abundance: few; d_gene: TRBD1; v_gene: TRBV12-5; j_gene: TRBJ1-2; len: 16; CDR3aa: CASGWTGQGASYGYTF; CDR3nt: TGTGCTAGTGGTTGGACCGGACAGGGGGCAAGCTATGGCTACACCTTC
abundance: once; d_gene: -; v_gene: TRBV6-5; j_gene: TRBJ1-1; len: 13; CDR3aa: CASSYSIQGTAFF; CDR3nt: TGTGCCAGCAGTTACTCCATACAGGGTACGGCTTTCTTT
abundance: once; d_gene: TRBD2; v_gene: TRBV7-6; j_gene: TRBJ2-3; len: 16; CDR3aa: CASTPAAGGSTDTQYF; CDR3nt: TGTGCCAGCACCCCCGCGGCGGGAGGTAGCACAGATACGCAGTATTTT
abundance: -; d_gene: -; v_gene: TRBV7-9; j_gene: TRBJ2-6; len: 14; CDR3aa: CASSLTSGANVLTF; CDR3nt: TGTGCCAGCAGTCTAACCTCTGGGGCCAACGTCCTGACTTTC
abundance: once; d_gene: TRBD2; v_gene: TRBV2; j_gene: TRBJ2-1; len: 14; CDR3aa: CASRPSGTSNEQFF; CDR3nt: TGTGCCAGCAGACCCTCCGGGACTAGCAATGAGCAGTTCTTC
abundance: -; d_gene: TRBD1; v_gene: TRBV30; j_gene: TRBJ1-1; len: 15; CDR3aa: CAWSVLGQINTEAFF; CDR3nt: TGTGCCTGGAGTGTATTGGGACAGATTAACACTGAAGCTTTCTTT
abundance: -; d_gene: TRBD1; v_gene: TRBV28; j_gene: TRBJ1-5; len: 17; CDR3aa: CASSILPGQGSNQPQHF; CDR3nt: TGTGCCAGCAGTATCCTTCCGGGACAGGGGAGCAATCAGCCCCAGCATTTT
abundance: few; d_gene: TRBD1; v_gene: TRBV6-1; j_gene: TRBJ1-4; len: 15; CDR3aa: CASSETGEGSEKLFF; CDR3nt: TGTGCCAGCAGTGAGACAGGGGAAGGATCTGAAAAACTGTTTTTT